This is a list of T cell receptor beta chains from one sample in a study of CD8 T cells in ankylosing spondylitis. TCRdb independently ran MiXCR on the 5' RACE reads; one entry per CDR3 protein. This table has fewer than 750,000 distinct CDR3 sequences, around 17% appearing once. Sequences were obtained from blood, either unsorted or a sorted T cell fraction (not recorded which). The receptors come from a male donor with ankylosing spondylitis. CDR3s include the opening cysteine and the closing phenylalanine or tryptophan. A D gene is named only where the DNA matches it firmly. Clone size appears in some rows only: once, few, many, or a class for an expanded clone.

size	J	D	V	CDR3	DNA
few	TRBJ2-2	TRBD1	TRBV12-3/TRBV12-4	CASRHRTGYTGELFF	TGTGCCAGCAGACACCGGACAGGTTACACCGGGGAGCTGTTTTTT
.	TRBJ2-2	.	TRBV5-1	CASSLAGVSGELFF	TGCGCCAGCAGCTTGGCCGGGGTCTCCGGGGAGCTGTTTTTT
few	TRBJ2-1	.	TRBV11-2	CASSSQLATYNEQFF	TGTGCCAGCAGCTCACAACTGGCGACCTACAATGAGCAGTTCTTC
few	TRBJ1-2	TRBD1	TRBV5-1	CASSLGDRDNGYTF	TGCGCCAGCAGCTTGGGGGACAGGGATAATGGCTACACCTTC
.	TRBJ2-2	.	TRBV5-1	CASSLRVGNTGELFF	TGCGCCAGCAGCTTGCGGGTCGGAAACACCGGGGAGCTGTTTTTT
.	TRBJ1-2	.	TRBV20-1	CSASGTGLDYGYTF	TGCAGTGCTAGTGGAACAGGGTTGGACTATGGCTACACCTTC
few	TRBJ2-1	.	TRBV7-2	CASSSFGGVSSYNEQFF	TGTGCCAGCAGTTCATTCGGTGGCGTGAGCTCCTACAATGAGCAGTTCTTC
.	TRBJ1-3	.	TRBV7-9	CASTLGGTGNTIYF	TGTGCCAGCACCCTCGGGGGTACTGGAAACACCATATATTTT
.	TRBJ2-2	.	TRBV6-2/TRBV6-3	CASRDEPGELFF	TGTGCCAGCAGGGACGAACCCGGGGAGCTGTTTTTT
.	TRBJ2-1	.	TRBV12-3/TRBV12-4	CASRATASYNEQFF	TGTGCCAGCAGGGCGACAGCATCCTACAATGAGCAGTTCTTC
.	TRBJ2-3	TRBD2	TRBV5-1	CASSLDLAGVGTDTQYF	TGCGCCAGCAGCTTGGACCTAGCGGGAGTCGGCACAGATACGCAGTATTTT
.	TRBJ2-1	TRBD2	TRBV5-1	CASSLVGGLAVSSYNEQFF	TGCGCCAGCAGCTTGGTGGGGGGACTAGCCGTTAGCTCCTACAATGAGCAGTTCTTC
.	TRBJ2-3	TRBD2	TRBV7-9	CASSLPWTTSAIDTQYF	TGTGCCAGCAGTCTTCCGTGGACGACTAGCGCGATTGATACGCAGTATTTT
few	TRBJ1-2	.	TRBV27	CASSSLPPGHENHGYTF	TGTGCCAGCAGTTCGCTACCCCCGGGACACGAGAATCATGGCTACACCTTC
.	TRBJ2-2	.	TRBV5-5	CASSLYLASTGELFF	TGTGCCAGCAGCTTATATCTAGCGAGCACCGGGGAGCTGTTTTTT
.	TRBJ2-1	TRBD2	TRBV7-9	CASSLGPSGTYNEQFF	TGTGCCAGCAGCTTAGGCCCTAGCGGGACCTACAATGAGCAGTTCTTC
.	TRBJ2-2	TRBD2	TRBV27	CASSLSGGLAGYGELFF	TGTGCCAGCAGTTTATCCGGGGGGCTAGCGGGTTACGGGGAGCTGTTTTTT
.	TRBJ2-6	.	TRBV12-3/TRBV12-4	CASSLLGPDSGANVLTF	TGTGCCAGCAGTTTATTGGGGCCTGACTCTGGGGCCAACGTCCTGACTTTC
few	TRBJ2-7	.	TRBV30	CAWSVSYEQYF	TGTGCCTGGAGTGTCTCTTACGAGCAGTACTTC
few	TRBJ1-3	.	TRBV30	CAWSEGVYSGNTIYF	TGTGCCTGGAGTGAAGGGGTCTACTCTGGAAACACCATATATTTT
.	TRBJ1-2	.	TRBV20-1	CSAGGEGGYTF	TGCAGTGCTGGAGGGGAAGGCGGCTACACCTTC
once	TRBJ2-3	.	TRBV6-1	CASSALTQYF	TGTGCCAGCAGCGCGCTTACGCAGTATTTT
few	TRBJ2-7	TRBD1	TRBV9	CASSVQGAGYEQYF	TGTGCCAGCAGCGTACAGGGGGCCGGGTACGAGCAGTACTTC
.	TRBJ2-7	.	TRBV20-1	CSGRDTLDEQYF	TGCAGCGGCCGGGATACACTGGACGAGCAGTACTTC
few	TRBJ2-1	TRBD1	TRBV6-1	CASRRTGNNEQFF	TGTGCCAGCAGAAGGACAGGGAACAATGAGCAGTTCTTC
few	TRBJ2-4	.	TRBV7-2	CASSMGVGRNIQYF	TGTGCCAGCAGCATGGGAGTGGGACGCAACATTCAGTACTTC
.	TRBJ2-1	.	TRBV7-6	CASSLVRGRDSYNEQFF	TGTGCCAGCAGCTTAGTCCGTGGGCGCGATTCCTACAATGAGCAGTTCTTC
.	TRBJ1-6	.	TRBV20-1	CSASLGAGSPLHF	TGCAGTGCTAGTTTGGGGGCCGGTTCACCCCTCCACTTT
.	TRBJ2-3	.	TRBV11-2	CASSLDGRTTDTQYF	TGTGCCAGCAGCTTAGATGGGCGTACCACAGATACGCAGTATTTT
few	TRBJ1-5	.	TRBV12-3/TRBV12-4	CASSSAPRQPQHF	TGTGCCAGCAGTTCGGCTCCACGACAGCCCCAGCATTTT
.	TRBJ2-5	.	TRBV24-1	CATSDRGDDQETQYF	TGTGCCACCAGTGACCGGGGCGATGACCAAGAGACCCAGTACTTC
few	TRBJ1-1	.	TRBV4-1	CASSQDHGGSTEAFF	TGCGCCAGCAGCCAAGATCATGGGGGAAGCACTGAAGCTTTCTTT
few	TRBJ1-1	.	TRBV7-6	CASSEGGMNTEAFF	TGTGCCAGCAGCGAGGGGGGGATGAACACTGAAGCTTTCTTT
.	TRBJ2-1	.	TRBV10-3	CAISERKAGNYNEQFF	TGTGCCATCAGTGAGAGGAAGGCGGGCAACTACAATGAGCAGTTCTTC
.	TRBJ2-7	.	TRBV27	CASSRKGYEQYF	TGTGCCAGCAGTCGGAAGGGGTACGAGCAGTACTTC
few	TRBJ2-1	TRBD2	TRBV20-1	CSATLAGGPDEQFF	TGCAGTGCCACACTAGCGGGAGGGCCCGATGAGCAGTTCTTC
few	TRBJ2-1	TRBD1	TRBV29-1	CSVEPDRGYNEQFF	TGCAGCGTTGAACCTGACAGGGGCTACAATGAGCAGTTCTTC
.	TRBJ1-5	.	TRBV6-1	CASRNRDSNQPQHF	TGTGCCAGCAGAAACAGGGATAGCAATCAGCCCCAGCATTTT
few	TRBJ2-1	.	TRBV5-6	CASSFGIEQFF	TGTGCCAGCAGCTTCGGTATTGAGCAGTTCTTC
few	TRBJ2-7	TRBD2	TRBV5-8	CASSFIRSGLAGYEQYF	TGTGCCAGCAGCTTCATACGGTCGGGGCTAGCGGGATACGAGCAGTACTTC
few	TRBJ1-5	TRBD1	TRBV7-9	CASSRGQHNQPQHF	TGTGCCAGCAGCCGGGGACAGCACAATCAGCCCCAGCATTTT
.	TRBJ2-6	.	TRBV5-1	CACSPRSGANVLTF	TGCGCCTGCAGCCCCAGATCTGGGGCCAACGTCCTGACTTTC
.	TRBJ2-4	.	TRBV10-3	CAISGRVGIQYF	TGTGCCATCAGTGGCCGGGTAGGCATTCAGTACTTC
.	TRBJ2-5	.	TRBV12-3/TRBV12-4	CASSFRHPGETQYF	TGTGCCAGCAGTTTTAGACACCCGGGGGAGACCCAGTACTTC
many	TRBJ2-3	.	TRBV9	CASSPGQEGLMDTQYF	TGTGCCAGCAGCCCCGGACAAGAGGGTTTGATGGATACGCAGTATTTT
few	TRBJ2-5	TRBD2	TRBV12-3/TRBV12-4	CASVREGYQETQYF	TGTGCCAGCGTGAGGGAGGGGTACCAAGAGACCCAGTACTTC
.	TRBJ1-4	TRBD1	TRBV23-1	CASSQRTGVGEKLFF	TGCGCCAGCAGTCAAAGGACAGGGGTTGGGGAAAAACTGTTTTTT
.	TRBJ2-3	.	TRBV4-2	CASSQTGFTDTQYF	TGTGCCAGCAGCCAAACGGGTTTCACAGATACGCAGTATTTT
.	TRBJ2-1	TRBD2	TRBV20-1	CSASLAGTKNEQFF	TGCAGTGCTAGCCTAGCGGGGACCAAGAATGAGCAGTTCTTC
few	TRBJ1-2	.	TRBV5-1	CASSSGDTFYGYTF	TGCGCCAGCAGCTCCGGGGACACCTTCTATGGCTACACCTTC
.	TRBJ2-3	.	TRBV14	CASSQAKRADADTQYF	TGTGCCAGCAGCCAAGCTAAGCGGGCAGACGCAGATACGCAGTATTTT
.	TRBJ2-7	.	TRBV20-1	CSASLGAGEQYF	TGCAGTGCTAGTTTGGGGGCGGGGGAGCAGTACTTC